This T cell receptor (beta chain) was identified during a study of molecular identifiers for immune sequencing clone quantification. Looking at the study overall: Five portions were made in replicates from RNA of roughly 18,000 or 92,000 naive CD8 cells, and four underwent sequencing.

As previously described, bulk TCR libraries were made using listed TCR primers. One entry per CDR3 protein, called by TCRdb with MiXCR from the PCR reads. The table includes 62,000 or so distinct CDR3 sequences, 15% to 20% detected once. General study results and limits: Identical TCR molecules that share a barcode could lead to an underestimation of highly expanded clone sizes.

This clonotype was counted many times. Antigen specificity is unknown. A CD8+CD4-CCR7+CD45RA+ gate was used to sort naive CD8 T cells. CDR1 is DFQATT and CDR2 is SNEGSKA in the germline V gene (reference sequence). J gave up 0 bases and V 5 bases, and 1 base lay outside the gene matches. The CDR3 sequence is 14 residues long. Sequenced: naive CD8+ T cells from blood, with Jurkat cell RNA spiked in. The subset: FACS-sorted CD8+CD4-CCR7+CD45RA+ naive T cells. The rearrangement uses TRBV20-1 and TRBJ2-1, with 10 bases that match TRBD1. This sequence was found in a human donor in good health. Some libraries in this study had Jurkat cell RNA spiked in. CDR3 residues: CSARQGASYNEQFF. CDR3 bases: TGCAGTGCTCGACAGGGGGCCTCCTACAATGAGCAGTTCTTC.